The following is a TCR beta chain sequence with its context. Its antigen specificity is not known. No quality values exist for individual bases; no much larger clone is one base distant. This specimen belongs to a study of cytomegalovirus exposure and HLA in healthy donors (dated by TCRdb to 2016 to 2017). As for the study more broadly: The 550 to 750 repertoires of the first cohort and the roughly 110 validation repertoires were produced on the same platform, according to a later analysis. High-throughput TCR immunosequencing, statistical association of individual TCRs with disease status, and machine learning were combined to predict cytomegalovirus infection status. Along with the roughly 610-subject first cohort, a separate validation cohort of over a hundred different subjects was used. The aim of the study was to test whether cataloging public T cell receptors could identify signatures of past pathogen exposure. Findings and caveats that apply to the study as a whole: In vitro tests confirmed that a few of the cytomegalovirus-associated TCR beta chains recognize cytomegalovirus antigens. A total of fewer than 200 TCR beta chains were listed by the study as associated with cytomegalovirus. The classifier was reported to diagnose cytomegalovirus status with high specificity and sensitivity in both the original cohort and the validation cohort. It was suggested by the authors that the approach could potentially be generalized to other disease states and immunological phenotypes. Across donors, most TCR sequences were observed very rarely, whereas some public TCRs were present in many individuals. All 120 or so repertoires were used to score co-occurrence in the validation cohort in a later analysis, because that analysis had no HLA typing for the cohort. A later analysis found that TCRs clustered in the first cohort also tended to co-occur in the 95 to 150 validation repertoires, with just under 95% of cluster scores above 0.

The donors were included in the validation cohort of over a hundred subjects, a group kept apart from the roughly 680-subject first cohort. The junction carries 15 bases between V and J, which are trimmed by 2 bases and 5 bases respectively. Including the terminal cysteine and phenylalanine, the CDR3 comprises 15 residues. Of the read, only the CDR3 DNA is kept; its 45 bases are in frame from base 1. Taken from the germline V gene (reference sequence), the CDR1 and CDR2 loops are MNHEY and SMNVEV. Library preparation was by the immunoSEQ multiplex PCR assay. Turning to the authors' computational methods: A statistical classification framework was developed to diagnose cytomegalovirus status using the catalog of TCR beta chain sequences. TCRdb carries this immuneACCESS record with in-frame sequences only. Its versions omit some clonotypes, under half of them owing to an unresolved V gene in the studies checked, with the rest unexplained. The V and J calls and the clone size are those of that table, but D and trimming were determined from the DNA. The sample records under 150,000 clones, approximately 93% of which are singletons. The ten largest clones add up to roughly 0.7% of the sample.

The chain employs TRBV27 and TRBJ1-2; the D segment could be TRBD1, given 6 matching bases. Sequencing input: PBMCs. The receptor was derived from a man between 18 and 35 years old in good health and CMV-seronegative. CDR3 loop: CASSLRAGELYGYTF. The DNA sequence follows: TGTGCCAGCAGTTTAAGGGCAGGGGAGCTGTATGGCTACACCTTC.